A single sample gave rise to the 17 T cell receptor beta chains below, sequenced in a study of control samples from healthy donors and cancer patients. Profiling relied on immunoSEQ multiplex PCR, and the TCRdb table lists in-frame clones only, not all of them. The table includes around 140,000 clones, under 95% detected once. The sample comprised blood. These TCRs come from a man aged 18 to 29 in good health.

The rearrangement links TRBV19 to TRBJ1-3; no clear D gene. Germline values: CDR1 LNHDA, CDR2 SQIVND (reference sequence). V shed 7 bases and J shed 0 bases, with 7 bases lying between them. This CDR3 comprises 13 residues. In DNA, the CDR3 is TGTGCCAGTATATCCGTCTCTGGAAACACCATATATTTT. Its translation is CASISVSGNTIYF.

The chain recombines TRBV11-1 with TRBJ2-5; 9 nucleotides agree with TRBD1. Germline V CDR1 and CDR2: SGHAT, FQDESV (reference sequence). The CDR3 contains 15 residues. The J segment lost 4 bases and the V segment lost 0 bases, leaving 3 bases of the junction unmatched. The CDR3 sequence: CASSLAGGQGETQYF. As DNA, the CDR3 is TGTGCCAGCAGCTTAGCGGGGGGACAGGGAGAGACCCAGTACTTC.

The CDR3 DNA reads as TGTGCCAGCAGTTCTGACAGGGCGAAGACAGATACGCAGTATTTT. Protein product: CASSSDRAKTDTQYF. This chain connects TRBV6-5 to TRBJ2-3, with 7 bases lining up with TRBD1. The ends lost 4 bases at V and 3 bases at J; junction bases unmatched: 7. CDR3 length: 15 amino acids. Looked up from germline, CDR1 is MNHEY and CDR2 is SVGAGI.

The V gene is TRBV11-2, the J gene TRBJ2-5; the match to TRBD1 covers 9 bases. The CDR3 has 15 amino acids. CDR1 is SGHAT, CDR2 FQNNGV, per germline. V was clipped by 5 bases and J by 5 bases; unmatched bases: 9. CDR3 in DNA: TGTGCCAGCAGCGTCCCCACAGGGGGCACGGAGACCCAGTACTTC. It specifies CASSVPTGGTETQYF.

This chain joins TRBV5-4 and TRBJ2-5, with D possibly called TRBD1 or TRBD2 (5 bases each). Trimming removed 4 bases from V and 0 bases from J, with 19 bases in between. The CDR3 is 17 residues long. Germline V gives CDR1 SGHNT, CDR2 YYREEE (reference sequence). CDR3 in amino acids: CASSPGPGAPDQETQYF. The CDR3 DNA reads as TGTGCCAGCAGCCCAGGCCCCGGGGCACCGGACCAAGAGACCCAGTACTTC.

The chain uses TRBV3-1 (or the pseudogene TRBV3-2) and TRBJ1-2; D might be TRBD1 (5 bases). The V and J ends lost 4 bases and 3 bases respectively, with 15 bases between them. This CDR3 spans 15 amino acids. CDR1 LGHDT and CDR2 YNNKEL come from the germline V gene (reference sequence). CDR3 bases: TGTGCCAGCAGCCCGCGGGACCCAAGGTACTATGGCTACACCTTC. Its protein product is CASSPRDPRYYGYTF.

CDR3 sequence (DNA): TGTGCCAGCAGCTTGGCCAACGCAGGGGGGTTGTTAGCTAACTATGGCTACACCTTC. Protein: CASSLANAGGLLANYGYTF. The gene calls are TRBV5-4 and TRBJ1-2; 7 nucleotides match TRBD1. This CDR3 comprises 19 residues. CDR1 is SGHNT, CDR2 YYREEE, per germline (reference sequence). After removal of 0 bases from V and 0 bases from J, the junction contained 14 bases not matched to a gene.

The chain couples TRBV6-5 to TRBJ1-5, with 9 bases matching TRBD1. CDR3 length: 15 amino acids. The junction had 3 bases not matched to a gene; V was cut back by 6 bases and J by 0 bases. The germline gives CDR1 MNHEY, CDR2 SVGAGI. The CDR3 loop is CASRDRGYSNQPQHF. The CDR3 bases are TGTGCCAGCAGGGACAGGGGTTATAGCAATCAGCCCCAGCATTTT.

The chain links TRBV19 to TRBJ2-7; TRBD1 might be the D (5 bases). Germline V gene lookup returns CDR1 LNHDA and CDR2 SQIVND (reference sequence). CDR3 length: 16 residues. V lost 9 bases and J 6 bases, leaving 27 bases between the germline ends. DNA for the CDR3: TGTGCCAGCCGGAGTTCTACAGGAACCCACCTGTCCGAGCAGTACTTC. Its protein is CASRSSTGTHLSEQYF.

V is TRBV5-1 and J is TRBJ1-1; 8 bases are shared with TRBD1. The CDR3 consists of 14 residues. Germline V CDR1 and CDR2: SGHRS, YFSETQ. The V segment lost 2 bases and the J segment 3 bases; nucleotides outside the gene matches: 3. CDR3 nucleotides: TGCGCCAGCAGCTTTGACAGGGGAGACACTGAAGCTTTCTTT. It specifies CASSFDRGDTEAFF.

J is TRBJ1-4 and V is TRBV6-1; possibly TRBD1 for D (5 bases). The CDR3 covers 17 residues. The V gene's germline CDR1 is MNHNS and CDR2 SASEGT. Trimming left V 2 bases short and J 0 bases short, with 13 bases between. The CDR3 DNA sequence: TGTGCCAGCAGTGAATTTCGCAGGGTTGCAACTAATGAAAAACTGTTTTTT. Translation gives CASSEFRRVATNEKLFF.

CDR3 amino acids: CASSLRSAGGRDEQYF. As DNA, the CDR3 is TGCGCCAGCAGCTTGAGGTCAGCGGGAGGGCGCGACGAGCAGTACTTC. This chain links TRBV5-1 with TRBJ2-7, with 10 bases fitting TRBD2. V lost 1 base and J lost 5; bases outside the gene matches: 9. Germline CDR1 SGHRS, CDR2 YFSETQ. The CDR3 covers 16 residues.

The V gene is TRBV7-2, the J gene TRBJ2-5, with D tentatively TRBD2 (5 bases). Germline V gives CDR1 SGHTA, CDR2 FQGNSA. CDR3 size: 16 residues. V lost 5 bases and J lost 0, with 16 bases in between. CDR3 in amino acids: CASSPRGRGYQETQYF. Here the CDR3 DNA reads TGTGCCAGCAGCCCCCGGGGTCGGGGATACCAAGAGACCCAGTACTTC.

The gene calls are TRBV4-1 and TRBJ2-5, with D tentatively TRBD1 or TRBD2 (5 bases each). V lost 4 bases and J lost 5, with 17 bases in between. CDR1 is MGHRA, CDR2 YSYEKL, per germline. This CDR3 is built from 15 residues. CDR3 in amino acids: CASSLGVLASETQYF. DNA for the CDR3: TGCGCCAGCAGCCTGGGGGTGCTAGCTAGCGAGACCCAGTACTTC.

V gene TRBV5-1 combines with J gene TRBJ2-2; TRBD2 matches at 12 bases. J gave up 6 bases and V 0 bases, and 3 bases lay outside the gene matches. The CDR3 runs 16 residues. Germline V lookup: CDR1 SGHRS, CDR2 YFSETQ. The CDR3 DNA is TGCGCCAGCAGCTTGGGACTAGCGGGAGTCTCCGGGGAGCTGTTTTTT. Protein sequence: CASSLGLAGVSGELFF.

CDR3 nucleotide sequence: TGCGCCAGCAGCCAAGAGGTTGTAGGGGGCTCCAATTCACCCCTCCACTTT. Its protein product is CASSQEVVGGSNSPLHF. The chain carries TRBV4-3 and TRBJ1-6, with 7 bases lining up with TRBD1. This CDR3 contains 17 residues. After removal of 0 bases from V and 7 bases from J, the junction contained 9 bases not matched to a gene. The V gene's germline CDR1 is LGHNA and CDR2 YSLEER.

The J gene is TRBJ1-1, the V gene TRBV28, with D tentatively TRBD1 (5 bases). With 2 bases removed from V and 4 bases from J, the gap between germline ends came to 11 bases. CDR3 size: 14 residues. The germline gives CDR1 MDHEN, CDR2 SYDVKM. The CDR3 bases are TGTGCCAGCAGTTTAGACAGCCGGGGCACTGAAGCTTTCTTT. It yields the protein CASSLDSRGTEAFF.